This TCR beta chain is from a study of T cells after yellow fever vaccination. The overall study: For low cell numbers, libraries were made with SMART-Seq v4 Ultra Low Input. Study-wide findings and caveats: Highly abundant clonotypes carried over from the bulk population could end up in FACS-sorted repertoires as contaminants. Subsequent to the booster, the majority of primary-vaccination clones reappeared (around 96% CD4, 85% to 90% CD8).

Via MiXCR, TCRdb re-called the 5' RACE reads, giving one row per CDR3 protein. The table records 250,000 to 350,000 distinct CDR3 sequences, about 10% of them present only once. This clonotype was counted many times. Its antigen is undetermined. Trimming removed 6 bases at V and 4 bases at J, with 13 bases between. Germline V gene lookup returns CDR1 LNHDA and CDR2 SQIVND (reference sequence). The CDR3 extends over 15 amino acids. This TCR was sampled from a man in his late teens or twenties who received the YFV17D yellow fever vaccine. Source: CD4+ T cells sorted from PBMCs, taken 5 days after the yellow fever booster vaccination. This chain joins TRBV19 and TRBJ2-6; TRBD1 is a possible D gene (6 bases). CDR3 nucleotide sequence: TGTGCCAGTAGGTTGGACAGTTCAGGGGCCAACGTCCTGACTTTC. Translating it yields CASRLDSSGANVLTF. Variable domain in full (rest from reference TRBV19 and TRBJ2-6): DGGITQSPKYLFRKEGQNVTLSCEQNLNHDAMYWYRQDPGQGLRLIYYSQIVNDFQKGDIAEGYSVSREKKESFPLTVTSAQKNPTAFYLCASRLDSSGANVLTFGAGSRLTVL.